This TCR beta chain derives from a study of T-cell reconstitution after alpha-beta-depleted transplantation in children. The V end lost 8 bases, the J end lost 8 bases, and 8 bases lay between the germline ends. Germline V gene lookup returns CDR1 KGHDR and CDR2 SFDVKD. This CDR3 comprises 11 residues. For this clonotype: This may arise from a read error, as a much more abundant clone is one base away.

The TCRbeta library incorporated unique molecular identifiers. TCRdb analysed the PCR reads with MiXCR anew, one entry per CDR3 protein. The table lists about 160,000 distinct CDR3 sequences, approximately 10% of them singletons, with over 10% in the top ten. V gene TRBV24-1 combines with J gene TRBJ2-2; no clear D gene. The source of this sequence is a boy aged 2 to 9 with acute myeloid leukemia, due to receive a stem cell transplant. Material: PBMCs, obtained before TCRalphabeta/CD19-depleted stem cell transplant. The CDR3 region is CATTAVGELFF. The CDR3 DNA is TGTGCCACCACCGCGGTGGGGGAGCTGTTTTTT.